The sequence of this TCR beta chain was determined in a study of CD8 T cells in Susac syndrome. General study points: Susac-specific public clones were found in both the total CD8+ and the CD8+ TEMRA repertoires, with some 15 in the former and 4 to 6 in the latter. CD8+ clonal expansion in Susac peaked in TEMRA cells and active patients. The study recognized that the number of individuals in its TCR sequencing and HLA analysis was relatively small.

About this clonotype: Its antigen is unidentified.

The CDR3 has 16 residues. Germline values: CDR1 SGHRS, CDR2 YFSETQ. V lost 8 bases and J 0 bases, leaving 18 bases between the germline ends. Random-hexamer reverse transcription was applied to about 0.45 to 1 ug RNA. Multiplex PCR with immunoSEQ amplified the TCR beta CDR3 across 54 Vbeta and 13 Jbeta. From the immunoSEQ multiplex PCR reads, TCRdb called clonotypes with MiXCR, one entry per CDR3 protein. The sample carries tens of thousands of distinct CDR3 sequences, about 96% recorded once. This receptor was taken from a human donor with Susac syndrome. The source material was CD8+ T cells from PBMCs. This rearrangement joins TRBV5-1 to TRBJ1-5; D remains ambiguous. CDR3 DNA: TGCGCCAGGCACAAAACGACGGGATATAGCAATCAGCCCCAGCATTTT. This codes for CARHKTTGYSNQPQHF.